This entry lists 17 T cell receptor beta chains sequenced from one sample in a study of Ad26.COV2.S vaccination and SARS-CoV-2 variants. Using immunoSEQ multiplex PCR, the repertoire was profiled, and TCRdb retains in-frame clones only, with some absent. The sample yields 300,000 to 500,000 clones, around 85% seen once. Noted treatment: around 19 received Ad26.COV2.S at low or high dose, single or two shots; about 5 received placebo; per-sample allocation not given. The samples were gathered on day 63 after the first injection of vaccine or placebo. The specimen comprised peripheral blood, sampled in a trial of Ad26.COV2.S vaccine versus placebo. Every receptor here comes from a person between 18 and 59 years old who received the Ad26.COV2.S COVID-19 vaccine or a placebo.

The chain uses TRBV3-1 (or the pseudogene TRBV3-2) and TRBJ2-1, with 13 bases lining up with TRBD2. CDR3 length equals 14 residues. Germline V gene sequence: CDR1 LGHDT, CDR2 YNNKEL (reference sequence). The junction had 4 bases not matched to a gene; V was cut back by 4 bases and J by 10 bases. CDR3 protein: CASSPGTSGAEQFF. The DNA for the CDR3 is TGTGCCAGCAGCCCCGGGACTAGCGGGGCGGAGCAGTTCTTC.

The rearrangement joins TRBV9 to TRBJ1-1; D gene ambiguous. The CDR3 runs 16 residues. Looked up from germline, CDR1 is SGDLS and CDR2 is YYNGEE. V was trimmed by 0 bases and J by 0 bases, leaving 12 bases between them. The DNA of the CDR3 is TGTGCCAGCAGCGTAGGGGCGAGAACCATGAACACTGAAGCTTTCTTT. It translates to CASSVGARTMNTEAFF.

The J gene is TRBJ1-1, the V gene TRBV5-1, with unresolved D. V lost 7 bases and J 2 bases, leaving 12 bases between the germline ends. This CDR3 has 13 residues. The germline V gene encodes CDR1 SGHRS and CDR2 YFSETQ. Here the CDR3 DNA reads TGCGCCAGCGCCCAGGCACCAAACACTGAAGCTTTCTTT. This gives the protein CASAQAPNTEAFF. Looking up the rest from reference TRBV5-1 and TRBJ1-1 gives the full variable domain: KAGVTQTPRYLIKTRGQQVTLSCSPISGHRSVSWYQQTPGQGLQFLFEYFSETQRNKGNFPGRFSGRQFSNSRSEMNVSTLELGDSALYLCASAQAPNTEAFFGQGTRLTVV.

The chain is built from TRBV6-2 or TRBV6-3 and TRBJ2-7; the match to TRBD1 covers 7 bases. The CDR3 extends over 15 amino acids. CDR1 is MNHEY and CDR2 is SVGEGT in the germline V gene. The trim removed 6 bases at V and 2 bases at J, leaving 10 bases unmatched. The DNA of the CDR3 is TGTGCCAGCAGCGCCCCGGGACAGATGGCCTACGAGCAGTACTTC. This encodes CASSAPGQMAYEQYF.

CDR3 loop: CASSLPGGTFYGYTF. The CDR3 DNA follows: TGTGCCAGTAGTCTCCCAGGGGGGACCTTCTATGGCTACACCTTC. The chain uses TRBV19 and TRBJ1-2; the match to TRBD1 covers 7 bases. J lost 4 bases, V lost 5 bases, and 10 bases had no gene match. The length of the CDR3 is 15 residues. Germline V gene data show CDR1 as LNHDA and CDR2 as SQIVND (reference sequence).

This chain links TRBV3-1 (or the pseudogene TRBV3-2) with TRBJ2-7, with a tentative D call TRBD1 (5 bases). The CDR3 loop spans 13 amino acids. Germline V gives CDR1 LGHDT, CDR2 YNNKEL (reference sequence). V gave up 1 base and J gave up 5 bases, with 9 bases separating them. The CDR3 sequence: CASSQGRRDEQYF. The CDR3 DNA reads as TGTGCCAGCAGCCAAGGACGCAGGGACGAGCAGTACTTC.

This chain connects TRBV11-2 to TRBJ2-7, with D uncertain. Trimming took 5 bases from V and 6 from J, leaving 17 bases between them. Germline-derived CDR1 and CDR2 are SGHAT and FQNNGV. The CDR3 sequence is 14 residues long. CDR3 protein: CASSPNLGYGEQYF. In nucleotides, the CDR3 is TGTGCCAGCAGCCCCAACTTGGGGTACGGCGAGCAGTACTTC.

The chain joins TRBV30 to TRBJ2-1; tentatively, D is TRBD2 (5 bases). V lost 5 bases to trimming and J lost 10 bases, with 15 bases between them. CDR1 and CDR2 from the germline V gene are GTSNPN and SVGIG (reference sequence). CDR3 length: 12 amino acids. As DNA, the CDR3 is TGTGCCTGGGGGGTTGTTCCGGGGGAGCAGTTCTTC. Its translation: CAWGVVPGEQFF.

The chain uses TRBV5-1 and TRBJ2-2, with TRBD2 as a possible D gene (6 bases). V gave up 4 bases and J gave up 6 bases, with 22 bases separating them. From germline, CDR1 is SGHRS and CDR2 YFSETQ. The CDR3 totals 17 residues. The CDR3 DNA follows: TGCGCCAGCAGCAGGGAACCCCAGGGCGCGGGGTCCGGGGAGCTGTTTTTT. The encoded protein is CASSREPQGAGSGELFF.

In this sample, this clone turned up once. The V call is TRBV18, the J call TRBJ1-4, with a weak D call TRBD1 (6 bases). The CDR3 is 13 amino acids. Germline lookup yields CDR1 KGHSH and CDR2 LQKENI. Trimming stripped 2 bases from V and 10 bases from J, with 11 bases between. DNA for the CDR3: TGTGCCAGCTCACCAATACAGGGCGGAAAACTGTTTTTT. It is translated as CASSPIQGGKLFF.

The chain has TRBV6-5 and TRBJ1-6, with D maybe TRBD1 (5 bases). Germline CDR1 is MNHEY and CDR2 is SVGAGI. This CDR3 spans 16 amino acids. The V and J ends lost 2 bases and 7 bases respectively, with 15 bases between them. The CDR3 region is CASSYQYGRENSPLHF. CDR3 sequence (DNA): TGTGCCAGCAGTTACCAGTATGGCAGGGAAAATTCACCCCTCCACTTT.

The J gene is TRBJ2-3, the V gene TRBV29-1; 9 bases match TRBD1. The CDR3 totals 13 residues. CDR1 and CDR2 (germline): SQVTM, ANQGSEA. After removal of 6 bases from V and 1 base from J, the junction contained 2 bases not matched to a gene. The DNA for the CDR3 is TGCAGCGTGGGACAGGGCGGCACAGATACGCAGTATTTT. Translation: CSVGQGGTDTQYF.

A remark on this clone: This CDR3 is also generated by other DNA sequences in the sample. This chain connects TRBV18 to TRBJ1-6, with a tentative D call TRBD1 (5 bases). The CDR3 is made up of 14 amino acids. Germline lookup yields CDR1 KGHSH and CDR2 LQKENI. Trimming pared 3 bases from V and 7 bases from J, leaving 10 bases between. The CDR3 region is CASSPLRDNSPLHF. The CDR3 DNA reads as TGTGCCAGCTCACCTTTAAGGGACAATTCACCCCTCCACTTT.

The chain has TRBV11-2 and TRBJ2-7; a possible D gene is TRBD2 (6 bases). The CDR3 spans 14 residues. The germline V gene encodes CDR1 SGHAT and CDR2 FQNNGV. V was cut by 5 bases and J by 2 bases, with 13 bases left in between. The CDR3 coding sequence is TGTGCCAGCAGCGCCTGGGGGGACCCCTACGAGCAGTACTTC. This codes for CASSAWGDPYEQYF.

The chain uses TRBV29-1 and TRBJ2-7; unclear D gene. The CDR3 is made up of 12 amino acids. The V and J ends lost 1 base and 4 bases respectively, with 8 bases between them. Germline V CDR1 and CDR2: SQVTM, ANQGSEA. For the CDR3, the DNA is TGCAGCGTTGAAGGCTCTTCATACGAGCAGTACTTC. Translating gives CSVEGSSYEQYF.

This chain joins TRBV3-1 (or the pseudogene TRBV3-2) and TRBJ1-2, with D uncertain. The CDR3 totals 14 residues. V lost 5 bases to trimming and J lost 3 bases, with 13 bases between them. Germline CDR1 LGHDT, CDR2 YNNKEL (reference sequence). The CDR3 DNA reads TGTGCCAGCAGCACCGACCCGAGGCACTATGGCTACACCTTC. It yields the protein CASSTDPRHYGYTF.

V is TRBV27 and J is TRBJ2-5, with 8 bases matching TRBD1. V lost 7 bases and J lost 2; bases outside the gene matches: 6. Germline CDR1 is MNHEY and CDR2 is SMNVEV (reference sequence). CDR3 length: 14 amino acids. This CDR3 reads CASTQTGAQETQYF. The CDR3 DNA follows: TGTGCCAGCACCCAGACAGGGGCGCAAGAGACCCAGTACTTC.